The 32 T cell receptor beta chains listed next were all sequenced from one sample in a study of blood T cell repertoires in COVID-19. Measured with immunoSEQ multiplex PCR; TCRdb has only the in-frame clones, and not every one. The top ten clones hold about 5.3% of a sample with just over 150,000 clones, about 92% of them seen once. What was sequenced was peripheral blood. Source of these receptors: a man aged 25 to 40 with COVID-19, enrolled during active disease.

In its sample, this clone was seen once. The DNA of the CDR3 is TGTGCCAGCAGTTCCGTGGACAGGGTGGGGCAGCCCCAGCATTTT. Amino acid sequence: CASSSVDRVGQPQHF. The J gene is TRBJ1-5, the V gene TRBV6-5; 8 nucleotides agree with TRBD1. The CDR3 is made up of 15 amino acids. Per the germline V gene, CDR1 is MNHEY and CDR2 is SVGAGI. The V and J ends lost 4 bases and 7 bases, in that order; junction bases with no gene match: 9.

The sample holds one count of this clone. The chain employs TRBV7-2 and TRBJ1-4, with TRBD1 matching over 11 bases. The V gene's germline CDR1 is SGHTA and CDR2 FQGNSA. V lost 5 bases, J lost 7 bases, and 3 bases stayed unmatched. The CDR3 covers 14 residues. CDR3 nucleotide sequence: TGTGCCAGCAGCCGGACAGGGGGCGGTGAAAAACTGTTTTTT. It codes for CASSRTGGGEKLFF.

The chain couples TRBV6-6 to TRBJ2-5; 7 nucleotides agree with TRBD1. CDR3 length equals 15 residues. V shed 6 bases, J shed 4 bases, and the junction held 11 bases outside the gene matches. The germline V gene encodes CDR1 MNHNY and CDR2 SVGAGI (reference sequence). The CDR3 reads CASSGTVNPGETQYF. The CDR3 bases are TGTGCCAGCAGCGGGACAGTCAACCCTGGAGAGACCCAGTACTTC.

The chain links TRBV7-9 to TRBJ2-7, with TRBD1 matching 8 bases. The germline V gene encodes CDR1 SEHNR and CDR2 FQNEAQ (reference sequence). Trimming at V came to 0 bases and at J to 6 bases, leaving 1 base not matched to a gene. This CDR3 comprises 13 residues. For the CDR3, the DNA is TGTGCCAGCAGCTTAGCCACAGGGGGCGAGCAGTACTTC. Its translation is CASSLATGGEQYF.

The chain couples TRBV19 to TRBJ2-7; 8 bases map to TRBD1. The length of the CDR3 is 15 residues. Unmatched junction bases numbered 7, after V lost 0 bases and J lost 6 bases. Germline CDR1 is LNHDA and CDR2 is SQIVND (reference sequence). Here the CDR3 DNA reads TGTGCCAGTAGTATAGAGGACAGGGTTGGAGGCGAGCAGTACTTC. Encoded protein: CASSIEDRVGGEQYF.

V is TRBV4-3 and J is TRBJ1-5; no clear D gene. Looked up from germline, CDR1 is LGHNA and CDR2 is YSLEER. CDR3 size: 14 residues. Trimming pared 3 bases from V and 2 bases from J, leaving 8 bases between. CDR3 bases: TGCGCCAGCAGCCAGGAGCACGGCAATCAGCCCCAGCATTTT. Encoded protein: CASSQEHGNQPQHF.

The CDR3 reads CASSYSRYWDKIYEQYF. The CDR3 nucleotides read TGTGCCAGCAGTTACTCGAGGTATTGGGACAAGATCTACGAGCAGTACTTC. J is TRBJ2-7 and V is TRBV6-2 or TRBV6-3; TRBD1 is a possible D gene (6 bases). CDR3 length equals 17 residues. Germline-derived CDR1 and CDR2 are MNHEY and SVGEGT. With 0 bases removed from V and 3 bases from J, the gap between germline ends came to 18 bases.

The chain combines TRBV19 with TRBJ2-2, with D unresolved. Trimming cost V 3 bases and J 6 bases, with 5 bases left between them. This CDR3 is 12 amino acids long. CDR1 and CDR2 (germline): LNHDA, SQIVND (reference sequence). In DNA, the CDR3 is TGTGCCAGTAGTATGAGTGCCGGGGAGCTGTTTTTT. This sequence encodes CASSMSAGELFF.

The rearrangement joins TRBV7-3 to TRBJ1-2, with D unclear. This CDR3 is 13 amino acids long. The ends were cut back, 1 base at V and 8 bases at J, with 11 bases in the middle. Germline-derived CDR1 and CDR2 are SGHTA and FQGTGA. The CDR3 DNA reads TGTGCCAGCAGCTTAAACTCCGGGGTAGGCTACACCTTC. Its translation is CASSLNSGVGYTF. Together with reference TRBV7-3 and TRBJ1-2, the CDR3 gives the full variable domain: GAGVSQTPSNKVTEKGKYVELRCDPISGHTALYWYRQSLGQGPEFLIYFQGTGAADDSGLPNDRFFAVRPEGSVSTLKIQRTERGDSAVYLCASSLNSGVGYTFGSGTRLTVV.

The CDR3 DNA reads as TGTGCCAGTCAAGCTGGACAGGGGAGGACCCAGTACTTC. Residues: CASQAGQGRTQYF. This chain connects TRBV19 to TRBJ2-5, with 9 bases fitting TRBD1. V dropped 8 bases and J dropped 7; count of bases not matched to a gene: 8. The CDR3 is made up of 13 amino acids. Looked up from germline, CDR1 is LNHDA and CDR2 is SQIVND (reference sequence).

The chain links TRBV7-2 to TRBJ2-7; 10 nucleotides agree with TRBD2. Germline V gene sequence: CDR1 SGHTA, CDR2 FQGNSA. This CDR3 spans 15 amino acids. V was clipped by 5 bases and J by 3 bases; unmatched bases: 7. In DNA, the CDR3 is TGTGCCAGCAGCGAACCGGGACTAGCGAACTACGAGCAGTACTTC. This codes for CASSEPGLANYEQYF.

The count of this clone is one. The V and J genes are TRBV5-1 and TRBJ1-2; TRBD1 matches at 10 bases. CDR1 and CDR2 from the germline V gene are SGHRS and YFSETQ. The CDR3 runs 16 residues. The J segment lost 2 bases and the V segment lost 2 bases, leaving 6 bases of the junction unmatched. CDR3 residues: CASSFDRGPLNYGYTF. The CDR3 nucleotides read TGCGCCAGCAGCTTCGACAGGGGGCCCTTAAACTATGGCTACACCTTC.

In this sample, this clone turned up once. The CDR3 DNA is TGTGCCAGCAGCCAAGGGCAGGGGTTCAATCAGCCCCAGCATTTT. This codes for CASSQGQGFNQPQHF. The rearrangement links TRBV3-1 (or the pseudogene TRBV3-2) to TRBJ1-5; perhaps TRBD1 as D (6 bases). The CDR3 contains 15 residues. Looked up from germline, CDR1 is LGHDT and CDR2 is YNNKEL (reference sequence). V was clipped by 1 base and J by 3 bases, with 10 bases between them.

The genes are TRBV27 and TRBJ1-6; 10 positions match TRBD1. Per the germline V gene, CDR1 is MNHEY and CDR2 is SMNVEV (reference sequence). CDR3 length: 15 amino acids. Trimming at V came to 4 bases and at J to 8 bases, leaving 5 bases not matched to a gene. The CDR3 loop is CASSWTGGSDSPLHF. Here the CDR3 DNA reads TGTGCCAGCAGTTGGACAGGGGGTTCGGATTCACCCCTCCACTTT.

The chain employs TRBV6-5 and TRBJ1-2; 8 nucleotides align to TRBD1. Trimming at V came to 6 bases and at J to 8 bases, leaving 8 bases not matched to a gene. This CDR3 region has 13 residues. CDR1 and CDR2 (germline): MNHEY, SVGAGI. The CDR3 nucleotides are TGTGCCAGCAGCCCCAGGGGGCGCGCGGGCTACACCTTC. Its protein is CASSPRGRAGYTF.

The chain recombines TRBV5-1 with TRBJ1-5; 9 positions match TRBD1. After removal of 4 bases from V and 1 base from J, the junction contained 3 bases not matched to a gene. Germline V lookup: CDR1 SGHRS, CDR2 YFSETQ. The CDR3 consists of 15 residues. The CDR3 protein is CASSPQGASNQPQHF. The CDR3 bases are TGCGCCAGCAGCCCACAGGGGGCGAGCAATCAGCCCCAGCATTTT.

This clone was recorded once. V gene TRBV27 combines with J gene TRBJ1-1; TRBD1 is a possible D gene (5 bases). CDR3 length: 16 residues. Deletions cut 3 bases from V and 4 bases from J, with 18 bases between. Germline assignment: CDR1 MNHEY and CDR2 SMNVEV (reference sequence). The CDR3 DNA reads as TGTGCCAGCAGTTTTTGGGGGTCGGGGGGTACCACTGAAGCTTTCTTT. Translating it yields CASSFWGSGGTTEAFF.

The chain uses TRBV28 and TRBJ2-2, with D maybe TRBD2 (6 bases). This CDR3 region has 18 residues. CDR1 is MDHEN, CDR2 SYDVKM, per germline. Between the trimmed V and J ends, which lost 6 bases and 0 bases, there was a span of 20 bases. CDR3 nucleotide sequence: TGTGCCAGCAGCTTTAACATGGAGGGATTCGCGAACACCGGGGAGCTGTTTTTT. As protein: CASSFNMEGFANTGELFF.

The CDR3, as DNA: TGTGCCATCAGTCCCCGGGGGCAAGAGACCCAGTACTTC. Protein sequence: CAISPRGQETQYF. J is TRBJ2-5 and V is TRBV10-3; perhaps TRBD2 as D (6 bases). Germline CDR1 ENHRY, CDR2 SYGVKD. CDR3 length equals 13 residues. V dropped 5 bases and J dropped 2 bases, with 9 bases sitting between them.

The V gene is TRBV27, the J gene TRBJ2-5; the D gene is possibly TRBD1 (6 bases). Trimming removed 7 bases from V and 5 bases from J, with 26 bases in between. Germline values: CDR1 MNHEY, CDR2 SMNVEV (reference sequence). This CDR3 comprises 17 residues. The CDR3 DNA sequence: TGTGCCAGCATGGTTGGGGGCCTACCCGTCGCCCGGGAGACCCAGTACTTC. It codes for CASMVGGLPVARETQYF.

V and J are TRBV2 and TRBJ1-1; 7 bases map to TRBD1. The V and J ends lost 6 bases and 2 bases, in that order; junction bases with no gene match: 6. The CDR3 is 14 amino acids. CDR1 and CDR2 (germline): SNHLY, FYNNEI. Here the CDR3 DNA reads TGTGCCAGCAGCATCCAGGGGGATAACACTGAAGCTTTCTTT. Translating it yields CASSIQGDNTEAFF.

This clone was found a few times. V is TRBV7-2 and J is TRBJ2-5, with D perhaps matching TRBD2 (6 bases). Per the germline V gene, CDR1 is SGHTA and CDR2 is FQGNSA. Trimming removed 2 bases at V and 5 bases at J, with 18 bases between. The CDR3 contains 16 residues. The CDR3 sequence is CASSLRRASAGETQYF. The CDR3 DNA sequence: TGTGCCAGCAGCTTACGCAGGGCTAGCGCAGGGGAGACCCAGTACTTC. Complete variable domain (other parts from reference TRBV7-2 and TRBJ2-5): GAGVSQSPSNKVTEKGKDVELRCDPISGHTALYWYRQSLGQGLEFLIYFQGNSAPDKSGLPSDRFSAERTGGSVSTLTIQRTQQEDSAVYLCASSLRRASAGETQYFGPGTRLLVL.

The chain employs TRBV28 and TRBJ1-5; D is undetermined. The CDR3 runs 14 residues. V lost 3 bases and J lost 0, with 6 bases in between. Germline CDR1 MDHEN, CDR2 SYDVKM. In DNA form, the CDR3 reads TGTGCCAGCAGTTTGAGTCTTAGCAATCAGCCCCAGCATTTT. Translating it yields CASSLSLSNQPQHF.

The chain recombines TRBV28 with TRBJ2-7; 9 positions match TRBD1. Losses at the gene ends were 6 bases for V and 9 bases for J; bases not matched to a gene: 24. This CDR3 is built from 18 residues. Germline CDR1 reads MDHEN; CDR2 reads SYDVKM. The CDR3 DNA reads TGTGCCAGCAGCCCTACGACCCGGGACAGGGTTCCCATTATCTGGCAGTACTTC. Its protein product is CASSPTTRDRVPIIWQYF.

This clone was seen a single time. This chain links TRBV10-3 with TRBJ1-1; 9 bases fit TRBD1. J gave up 2 bases and V 6 bases, and 7 bases lay outside the gene matches. The CDR3 length is 15 residues. Germline lookup yields CDR1 ENHRY and CDR2 SYGVKD. The CDR3 spells CAISSTDRGNTEAFF. DNA for the CDR3: TGTGCCATCAGCTCGACGGACAGGGGAAACACTGAAGCTTTCTTT.

The V and J genes are TRBV11-2 and TRBJ2-3; D is ambiguous. This CDR3 spans 12 amino acids. In germline, CDR1 is SGHAT, CDR2 FQNNGV. V was shortened by 3 bases and J by 5 bases, with 6 bases between the two germline ends. This CDR3 is CASSFQIDTQYF. In DNA form, the CDR3 reads TGTGCCAGCAGCTTCCAAATAGATACGCAGTATTTT.

This chain joins TRBV27 and TRBJ2-3; D remains unclear. The CDR3 runs 14 residues. Germline CDR1 reads MNHEY; CDR2 reads SMNVEV (reference sequence). V lost 8 bases to trimming and J lost 4 bases, with 16 bases between them. CDR3 region: CASSTRSGADTQYF. CDR3 sequence (DNA): TGTGCCAGCTCCACGAGAAGTGGTGCAGATACGCAGTATTTT.

CDR3 nucleotide sequence: TGCGCCAGCAGCTTGCGGGGGTCTAGCACTGAAGCTTTCTTT. Translation gives CASSLRGSSTEAFF. The J gene is TRBJ1-1, the V gene TRBV5-1; maybe TRBD1 (5 bases). The germline V gene has CDR1 SGHRS and CDR2 YFSETQ. The CDR3 has 14 residues. The V end was cut by 1 base, the J end by 4 bases, with 11 bases between.

The J gene is TRBJ2-1, the V gene TRBV11-2; 8 bases line up with TRBD2. J was trimmed by 5 bases and V by 4 bases; bases with no gene match: 10. This CDR3 is 16 amino acids long. Looked up from germline, CDR1 is SGHAT and CDR2 is FQNNGV. In DNA form, the CDR3 reads TGTGCCAGCAGCTCCCTAGGGCGGGAGGCCAACAATGAGCAGTTCTTC. Protein sequence: CASSSLGREANNEQFF.

The chain joins TRBV13 to TRBJ1-2; D not resolved. Trimming stripped 6 bases from V and 2 bases from J, with 19 bases between. There are 16 residues in the CDR3. Germline CDR1 is PRHDT and CDR2 is FYEKMQ (reference sequence). This chain's CDR3 is CASREAGLDGNYGYTF. The CDR3 nucleotides read TGTGCCAGCAGGGAAGCGGGGTTGGATGGGAACTATGGCTACACCTTC. Full variable domain (missing parts from reference TRBV13 and TRBJ1-2): AAGVIQSPRHLIKEKRETATLKCYPIPRHDTVYWYQQGPGQDPQFLISFYEKMQSDKGSIPDRFSAQQFSDYHSELNMSSLELGDSALYFCASREAGLDGNYGYTFGSGTRLTVV.

The rearrangement links TRBV10-3 to TRBJ1-1, with TRBD1 as a possible D gene (5 bases). This CDR3 contains 15 residues. Germline V gene lookup returns CDR1 ENHRY and CDR2 SYGVKD. Between the trimmed V and J ends, which lost 9 bases and 5 bases, there was a span of 22 bases. The CDR3 nucleotides read TGTGCCATAGCCGTTCATGGGAGGGGAAAAACTGAAGCTTTCTTT. Protein sequence: CAIAVHGRGKTEAFF.

This chain connects TRBV28 to TRBJ1-5; 9 bases are shared with TRBD1. V dropped 6 bases and J dropped 4; count of bases not matched to a gene: 4. The CDR3 runs to 14 residues. Germline CDR1 is MDHEN and CDR2 is SYDVKM. The CDR3 DNA reads as TGTGCCAGCAGGACAGGGGGTAGGAATCAGCCCCAGCATTTT. Translating it yields CASRTGGRNQPQHF.